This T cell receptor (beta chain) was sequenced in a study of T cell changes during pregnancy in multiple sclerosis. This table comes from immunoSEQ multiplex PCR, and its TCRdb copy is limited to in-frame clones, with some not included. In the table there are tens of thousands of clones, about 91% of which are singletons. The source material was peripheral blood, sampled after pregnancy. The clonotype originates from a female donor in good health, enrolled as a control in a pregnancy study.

CDR3 sequence: CASSLAGGNQPQHF. DNA for the CDR3: TGTGCCAGCAGCTTGGCCGGGGGGAACCAGCCCCAGCATTTT. The V and J genes are TRBV5-5 and TRBJ1-5; tentative D call: TRBD1 (5 bases). The V gene's germline CDR1 is SGHKS and CDR2 YYEKEE (reference sequence). The CDR3 sequence is 14 residues long. V lost 0 bases to trimming and J lost 7 bases, with 11 bases between them.